This paragraph reports one T cell receptor (beta chain). As yet, its antigen is unknown. This sample is part of a study of CXCR3-negative and CXCR3-positive naive CD8 T cells. Regarding the study as a whole: Similar TRBV-TRBJ usage characterized naive CXCR3-negative and CXCR3-positive cells; memory cells differed. When CXCR3-positive naive cells were set against CXCR3-negative naive cells, the former had more hydrophobic TRB CDR3s.

Every subset of CD8+ T cells was sorted in triplicate at 300,000 cells each. Each TRB cDNA library was prepared by 5' RACE (with UMI labels). TCRdb derives one entry per CDR3 protein from the 5' RACE reads, leaving out DNA. Its clone listing holds about 98,000 distinct CDR3 sequences. The CDR3 length is 16 residues. The germline V gene encodes CDR1 LNHDA and CDR2 SQIVND (reference sequence). This chain links TRBV19 with TRBJ2-6. The sample was naive CXCR3+ CD8+ T cells from blood. The subset: CD45RO-CCR7+CD27+CD95- naive CD8+ T cells expressing CXCR3 (TNR3+). The clonotype was recovered from a human donor in good health. Some clones in this sample may be carry-over from other donors' samples. The CDR3 is CASSLGERSGANVLTF. The full variable domain, completed using reference TRBV19 and TRBJ2-6, is DGGITQSPKYLFRKEGQNVTLSCEQNLNHDAMYWYRQDPGQGLRLIYYSQIVNDFQKGDIAEGYSVSREKKESFPLTVTSAQKNPTAFYLCASSLGERSGANVLTFGAGSRLTVL.